A selection of T cell receptor beta chains follows, all from one sample in a study of T cell responses to AZD1222 COVID-19 vaccine. Repertoires were generated with immunoSEQ multiplex PCR, while TCRdb's copy carries only in-frame clones and drops some. The sample has about 150,000 clones, 80% to 95% seen once. This material consisted of peripheral blood, taken 28 days after the second AZD1222 dose. The receptors derive from an adult who received the AZD1222 COVID-19 vaccine. CDR3s include the opening cysteine and the closing phenylalanine or tryptophan. D genes are given only for firm matches. Rows may omit the clone size; those that give it use once, few, many or a size class.

v_call: TRBV19
j_call: TRBJ2-3
d_call: NA
clone_size: NA
cdr3_aa: CASSIMGVDTDTQYF
cdr3_nt: TGTGCCAGTAGTATCATGGGGGTAGACACAGATACGCAGTATTTT

v_call: TRBV2
j_call: TRBJ1-5
d_call: NA
clone_size: NA
cdr3_aa: CASSEGQAQPQHF
cdr3_nt: TGTGCCAGCAGTGAAGGGCAAGCTCAGCCCCAGCATTTT

v_call: TRBV6-5
j_call: TRBJ1-4
d_call: NA
clone_size: NA
cdr3_aa: CASSFGRGNEKLFF
cdr3_nt: TGTGCCAGCAGTTTTGGAAGGGGAAATGAAAAACTGTTTTTT

v_call: TRBV14
j_call: TRBJ2-1
d_call: TRBD2
clone_size: NA
cdr3_aa: CASSQVDGGDYFNEQFF
cdr3_nt: TGTGCCAGCAGCCAAGTGGACGGCGGGGACTACTTCAATGAGCAGTTCTTC

v_call: TRBV12-3/TRBV12-4
j_call: TRBJ1-3
d_call: NA
clone_size: NA
cdr3_aa: CAPGLGNTIYF
cdr3_nt: TGTGCCCCAGGGCTTGGAAACACCATATATTTT

v_call: TRBV30
j_call: TRBJ1-6
d_call: TRBD1
clone_size: few
cdr3_aa: CAWTGQGDSPLHF
cdr3_nt: TGTGCCTGGACCGGACAGGGTGATTCACCCCTCCACTTT

v_call: TRBV7-6
j_call: TRBJ2-2
d_call: NA
clone_size: NA
cdr3_aa: CASSSPGTYTGELFF
cdr3_nt: TGTGCCAGCAGCTCTCCCGGGACTTACACCGGGGAGCTGTTTTTT

v_call: TRBV5-1
j_call: TRBJ2-2
d_call: NA
clone_size: NA
cdr3_aa: CASSETNTGELFF
cdr3_nt: TGCGCCAGTAGCGAAACGAACACCGGGGAGCTGTTTTTT

v_call: TRBV7-9
j_call: TRBJ1-2
d_call: NA
clone_size: NA
cdr3_aa: CASTPGGAYGYTF
cdr3_nt: TGTGCCAGCACCCCGGGGGGAGCCTATGGCTACACCTTC

v_call: TRBV11-2
j_call: TRBJ1-5
d_call: NA
clone_size: NA
cdr3_aa: CASSLGTLVDQPQHF
cdr3_nt: TGTGCCAGCAGCCTGGGGACATTAGTTGATCAGCCCCAGCATTTT

v_call: TRBV5-1
j_call: TRBJ1-2
d_call: NA
clone_size: NA
cdr3_aa: CASSRQSYGYTF
cdr3_nt: TGCGCCAGCAGCCGGCAGTCCTATGGCTACACCTTC

v_call: TRBV5-8
j_call: TRBJ1-2
d_call: TRBD1
clone_size: NA
cdr3_aa: CASSPDRGPYGYTF
cdr3_nt: TGTGCCAGCAGCCCGGACAGGGGGCCCTATGGCTACACCTTC

v_call: TRBV19
j_call: TRBJ1-6
d_call: NA
clone_size: NA
cdr3_aa: CASSPNPSSSLHF
cdr3_nt: TGTGCCAGTAGTCCAAACCCCTCGTCCTCCCTCCACTTT

v_call: TRBV7-6
j_call: TRBJ1-2
d_call: NA
clone_size: NA
cdr3_aa: CASSNFGPRGDYGYTF
cdr3_nt: TGTGCCAGCAGCAATTTTGGCCCTCGGGGAGACTATGGCTACACCTTC

v_call: TRBV6-5
j_call: TRBJ2-7
d_call: TRBD2
clone_size: NA
cdr3_aa: CASSGLAGPGEQYF
cdr3_nt: TGTGCCAGCTCTGGTCTAGCGGGACCCGGCGAGCAGTACTTC

v_call: TRBV29-1
j_call: TRBJ1-2
d_call: NA
clone_size: NA
cdr3_aa: CSVDGNRASSITF
cdr3_nt: TGCAGCGTTGATGGTAACAGAGCGTCCAGTATCACCTTC

v_call: TRBV19
j_call: TRBJ2-2
d_call: NA
clone_size: NA
cdr3_aa: CASRGGMGTGELFF
cdr3_nt: TGTGCCAGTCGTGGGGGAATGGGCACCGGGGAGCTGTTTTTT

v_call: TRBV11-2
j_call: TRBJ1-1
d_call: NA
clone_size: NA
cdr3_aa: CASSLRQGSHTEAFF
cdr3_nt: TGTGCCAGCAGCTTACGCCAGGGATCCCACACTGAAGCTTTCTTT

v_call: TRBV4-1
j_call: TRBJ1-2
d_call: TRBD1
clone_size: NA
cdr3_aa: CASSQDGQGARGYTF
cdr3_nt: TGCGCCAGCAGCCAAGACGGACAGGGGGCGCGGGGCTACACCTTC

v_call: TRBV18
j_call: TRBJ2-3
d_call: TRBD1
clone_size: NA
cdr3_aa: CASSQSRGLTQYF
cdr3_nt: TGTGCCAGCTCACAGAGCAGGGGGCTTACGCAGTATTTT

v_call: TRBV7-2
j_call: TRBJ1-1
d_call: NA
clone_size: NA
cdr3_aa: CASSSTGTGNTEAFF
cdr3_nt: TGTGCCAGCAGCTCCACCGGGACGGGGAACACTGAAGCTTTCTTT

v_call: TRBV27
j_call: TRBJ2-7
d_call: TRBD2
clone_size: NA
cdr3_aa: CASNPGTSGRNEQYF
cdr3_nt: TGTGCCAGCAACCCCGGGACTAGCGGGAGAAACGAGCAGTACTTC

v_call: TRBV30
j_call: TRBJ1-3
d_call: NA
clone_size: NA
cdr3_aa: CAWGSRGNSGNTIYF
cdr3_nt: TGTGCCTGGGGTAGTAGGGGGAATTCTGGAAACACCATATATTTT

v_call: TRBV2
j_call: TRBJ2-1
d_call: NA
clone_size: NA
cdr3_aa: CASSFSDNEQFF
cdr3_nt: TGTGCCAGCAGTTTCTCCGACAATGAGCAGTTCTTC

v_call: TRBV24-1
j_call: TRBJ2-5
d_call: TRBD1
clone_size: few
cdr3_aa: CATSDSGQGVKTQYF
cdr3_nt: TGTGCCACCAGTGATTCGGGACAGGGGGTAAAGACCCAGTACTTC

v_call: TRBV19
j_call: TRBJ1-1
d_call: TRBD1
clone_size: NA
cdr3_aa: CASTLTGGATEAFF
cdr3_nt: TGTGCCAGTACCCTTACAGGGGGAGCAACTGAAGCTTTCTTT

v_call: TRBV10-2
j_call: TRBJ1-1
d_call: NA
clone_size: NA
cdr3_aa: CASGRDLTEAFF
cdr3_nt: TGCGCCAGCGGACGGGACCTTACGGAAGCTTTCTTT

v_call: TRBV27
j_call: TRBJ1-2
d_call: NA
clone_size: NA
cdr3_aa: CASSLRENPRGYTF
cdr3_nt: TGTGCCAGCAGCCTCAGGGAAAACCCGCGGGGCTACACCTTC

v_call: TRBV18
j_call: TRBJ2-7
d_call: TRBD1
clone_size: NA
cdr3_aa: CASSPGTGGWGEQYF
cdr3_nt: TGTGCCAGCTCACCCGGTACAGGGGGATGGGGCGAGCAGTACTTC

v_call: TRBV7-6
j_call: TRBJ2-1
d_call: TRBD2
clone_size: NA
cdr3_aa: CASSIIAGGAGEQFF
cdr3_nt: TGTGCCAGCAGCATCATAGCGGGAGGGGCCGGTGAGCAGTTCTTC

v_call: TRBV4-1
j_call: TRBJ1-5
d_call: NA
clone_size: NA
cdr3_aa: CASSQDTSRNQPQHF
cdr3_nt: TGCGCCAGCAGCCAAGATACCTCGCGCAATCAGCCCCAGCATTTT

v_call: TRBV27
j_call: TRBJ1-3
d_call: NA
clone_size: NA
cdr3_aa: CASSLGLGNTIYF
cdr3_nt: TGTGCCAGCAGTTTGGGGTTGGGAAACACCATATATTTT

v_call: TRBV12-3/TRBV12-4
j_call: TRBJ1-6
d_call: NA
clone_size: NA
cdr3_aa: CASSGGRGTLHF
cdr3_nt: TGTGCCAGCAGTGGGGGTCGAGGGACCCTCCACTTT

v_call: TRBV27
j_call: TRBJ2-2
d_call: NA
clone_size: NA
cdr3_aa: CASRPWGTGELFF
cdr3_nt: TGTGCCAGCAGACCCTGGGGTACCGGGGAGCTGTTTTTT

v_call: TRBV2
j_call: TRBJ1-5
d_call: TRBD1
clone_size: NA
cdr3_aa: CASTGRQGSQPQHF
cdr3_nt: TGTGCCAGCACAGGGAGACAGGGGAGTCAGCCCCAGCATTTT

v_call: TRBV18
j_call: TRBJ1-1
d_call: NA
clone_size: once
cdr3_aa: CASSPALGTEAFF
cdr3_nt: TGTGCCAGCTCACCAGCTTTGGGCACTGAAGCTTTCTTT

v_call: TRBV27
j_call: TRBJ1-1
d_call: TRBD1
clone_size: NA
cdr3_aa: CASRLDRGRVDTEAFF
cdr3_nt: TGTGCCAGCAGACTAGACAGGGGGCGGGTGGACACTGAAGCTTTCTTT

v_call: TRBV29-1
j_call: TRBJ1-2
d_call: NA
clone_size: NA
cdr3_aa: CSVAGQRPSYTF
cdr3_nt: TGCAGCGTTGCCGGACAGCGCCCGTCCTACACCTTC

v_call: TRBV29-1
j_call: TRBJ2-2
d_call: TRBD2
clone_size: NA
cdr3_aa: CSVQGLAGGTGELFF
cdr3_nt: TGCAGCGTGCAGGGACTAGCGGGAGGTACCGGGGAGCTGTTTTTT

v_call: TRBV2
j_call: TRBJ2-5
d_call: NA
clone_size: NA
cdr3_aa: CASRLTGPETQYF
cdr3_nt: TGTGCCAGCAGGCTAACAGGTCCGGAGACCCAGTACTTC

v_call: TRBV30
j_call: TRBJ1-4
d_call: NA
clone_size: NA
cdr3_aa: CAWSVQRGGANEKLFF
cdr3_nt: TGTGCCTGGAGTGTACAAAGAGGGGGTGCTAATGAAAAACTGTTTTTT

v_call: TRBV3-1/TRBV3-2
j_call: TRBJ1-3
d_call: TRBD1
clone_size: NA
cdr3_aa: CASERRGTGISGNTIYF
cdr3_nt: TGTGCCAGCGAGCGACGGGGGACAGGGATATCTGGAAACACCATATATTTT

v_call: TRBV2
j_call: TRBJ1-5
d_call: NA
clone_size: NA
cdr3_aa: CASSTGFNQPQHF
cdr3_nt: TGTGCCAGCAGTACGGGATTCAATCAGCCCCAGCATTTT

v_call: TRBV24-1
j_call: TRBJ2-7
d_call: NA
clone_size: once
cdr3_aa: CATSDLQDVLYEQYF
cdr3_nt: TGTGCCACCAGTGATTTGCAGGACGTCCTTTACGAGCAGTACTTC